What follows describes a single T cell receptor beta chain. What antigen it recognizes has not been identified. Its ends do not fully match the called genes, so a read error is possible. Sequenced on an Illumina NovaSeq 6000. TCRalpha and TCRbeta cDNA libraries were constructed by 5'RACE with constant-segment primers, with sample barcodes and unique molecular identifiers being introduced. RNA was extracted from every sample with Trizol reagent. Amplification of the libraries took two PCR steps, and the second step added a second sample barcode plus Illumina TruSeq adapters. The libraries were sequenced on an Illumina NovaSeq using 2 x 150 bp paired-end reads. As for the original processing: Demultiplexing of reads and collapsing into UMI-guided consensus sequences were performed with migec v1.2.7. Using mixcr v2.1.11, the UMI consensuses were aligned to TRA and TRB V and J templates and assembled into clonotypes. Expanded or contracted clonotypes were those called significant by both edgeR and NoisET, with noise models trained on biological replicates. edgeR calls used a false discovery rate-adjusted p below 0.01 and a log2 fold-change threshold of 1. As an exploratory analysis of dynamics, max-normalized trajectories of the 1000 most abundant clonotypes were examined with PCA combined with hierarchical clustering. Separately sequenced CD4+ and CD8+ repertoires were used to assign a CD4 or CD8 phenotype to each responding clone. The public reads were reprocessed in TCRdb via fastp at Q25 and MiXCR, keeping in-frame beta chains. CDR3 protein sequences are deduplicated, and each keeps its most common genes and DNA. TCRdb's processing, not the study's, gives the V and J calls here. The sample has under 250,000 distinct CDR3 sequences on record, just over 15% of them singletons. Jointly, the top ten make up approximately 2.1% of the sample.

Ficoll-Paque density gradient centrifugation was the method used to isolate PBMCs. This record belongs to a study of T-cell memory formation after mild COVID-19 (dated by TCRdb to the early 2020s). Regarding the complete study: TCR sequence clusters from the two donors were largely donor specific. T-cell clones expanding and contracting after mild COVID-19 in a couple of donors were tracked by longitudinal TCRalpha and TCRbeta repertoire sequencing. Two young, previously healthy adult volunteers made up the cohort, one male and one female. General study outcomes and caveats: SARS-CoV-2 specificity of the second-wave clones peaking on day 37 was not confirmed. Contracting CD4+ clones turned up mainly in the CM and EM memory subsets, whereas EMRA was where CD8+ clones were enriched. Clones contracting from day 15 to 85 had balanced CD4/CD8 phenotypes, while a second wave expanding from day 15 to 37 was biased towards CD4+. The study included only two mild cases, and larger cohorts that include severe cases with pre-infection samples were judged to be necessary. Some responding clones were found in pre-infection memory, which suggests that pre-existing cross-reactive memory T cells took part in the SARS-CoV-2 response.

The CDR3 numbers 12 residues from cysteine through phenylalanine. Solely the CDR3 DNA is kept, with 36 bases framed from the first base. The germline V gene gives CDR1 as SGHTA and CDR2 as FQGNSA. Sequencing was carried out using PBMCs or a T cell subset sorted from them (not recorded which). The receptor chain draws on TRBV7-2 and TRBJ2-7; too little of a D gene remains to name it. The receptor comes from an adult woman who had mild COVID-19 (a few samples of this study predate the infection). The sample titles of this study are shuffled in the database, so cell type and time point are left out; the donor was told from shared clones. The DNA sequence is given as TGTGCCAGCAGTTTAGGACGTAGGGAGCAGTACTTC. Its coded protein is CASSLGRREQYF.